This T cell receptor (beta chain) was sequenced for a study of T cells in Graves' hyperthyroidism and ophthalmopathy (dated by TCRdb to about 2019). In terms of the full investigation: A discovery cohort of roughly 96 patients, approximately 45 with Graves' ophthalmopathy and approximately 57 with stable Graves' hyperthyroidism, was used to find distinguishing TCR V-J signatures. Prospective prediction of ophthalmopathy was tested in an independent validation cohort consisting of 18 hyperthyroidism patients and approximately 16 patients who later progressed to ophthalmopathy. The 95 to 100 discovery patients were randomly split 7:3 into training and test sets. The study also compared thyroid tissue and blood T-cell repertoires from about six Graves' hyperthyroidism patients. After blood sampling, hyperthyroidism patients were treated with methimazole at a starting dose of 30 mg daily, and ophthalmopathy patients were treated with high-dose intravenous methylprednisolone. The paper describes TCR Vbeta CDR3 sequencing of 130 to 150 peripheral blood samples, made up of around 41 ophthalmopathy patients, around 78 hyperthyroidism patients and roughly 17 progressor patients. Summary of the overall study and its limitations: In validation, the model predicted progression to ophthalmopathy with around 71% sensitivity and roughly 75% specificity, a median of about six months before onset. A model built on a 13 V-J signature distinguished ophthalmopathy from stable hyperthyroidism, reaching about 88% sensitivity and around 81% specificity in cross-validation and 80%/75% in testing. No statistical method was used to fix the sample size in advance, and group allocation was not hidden from the investigators. Most expanded thyroid clonotypes (frequency above 0.001) were also detected in blood, suggesting blood repertoires may reflect thyroid immune responses.

Remarks on this clonotype: Its binding antigen is unknown. Base qualities are not at hand, and no much larger clone is one base apart.

CDR1 and CDR2 (ENHRY, SYGVKD) derive from the germline V gene. Ends trimmed: V by 6 bases, J by 4 bases; bases unmatched to a gene: 5. The CDR3 goes from the cysteine to the phenylalanine over 13 residues. The read is trimmed to its CDR3 DNA, 39 bases read in frame from base 1. Stable Graves' hyperthyroidism was defined as the absence of progression to ophthalmopathy over 18 months of follow-up. The hyperthyroidism patients were between 18 and 65 years old and newly diagnosed, with a disease duration of less than 2 months. The study excluded patients with uncontrolled infections, other autoimmune diseases, pregnancy or lactation. Diagnoses relied on clinical symptoms, serum thyroxine and TRAb, thyroid ultrasound and orbital computed tomography. Total RNA was extracted with Trizol reagent, and quality was checked on an Agilent 2100 Bioanalyzer. The TCR beta CDR3 regions were amplified from the RNA transcripts. A first-round RT-PCR of the TCR CDR3 used the HTBI primer set with the Qiagen OneStep RT-PCR kit. The libraries were constructed in a second round of multiplex PCR and then size-selected and purified. Paired-end sequencing of the libraries was performed with 100 bp reads on an Illumina HiSeq2000. The source study handled its data this way. SOAPnuke was used to process the raw data, removing reads that contained adapters or uncalled bases, had a mean Phred below 15, or lacked an exact match to the constant primer or identifier. High-quality paired reads were merged with COPE v1.2.5, and unique nucleotide sequences were defined as clonotypes. MiTCR v1.1 was used to align clonotypes to the IMGT TRBV, TRBD and TRBJ reference segments. The analysis included only V-J combinations with a frequency above 0.0001, which together covered approximately 99% of the repertoires. A TCS score was defined as the ratio of F50 (clonal expansion) to E x V (chaos), with BLOSUM62-based TCRdist applied between CDR3 peptides within each V-J. Welch's t-statistics and random forest reduced fewer than 550 V-J features to under 15, which were used in a naive Bayes classifier (R e1071). TCRdb cleaned the public reads at Q25 with fastp, built clones with MiXCR and kept in-frame beta chains. Records with the same CDR3 protein are collapsed into one entry carrying the most frequent genes and DNA. The V and J calls reflect TCRdb's pipeline rather than the authors' work. The sample includes approximately 590,000 distinct CDR3 sequences, with 35% to 55% observed a single time. Just under 8.5% of the sample is held by the ten biggest clonotypes.

This receptor was identified in a woman under 30 with Graves' hyperthyroidism. Donor details come from another sample of the same person, matched by shared clones. The V gene is TRBV10-3 and the J gene is TRBJ1-1, and TRBD1 matches 7 of the central bases. The sequencing input was peripheral blood or thyroid tissue (not recorded which). The DNA sequence reads TGTGCCATCAGAGACAGGGAGAGCACTGAAGCTTTCTTT. It codes for CAIRDRESTEAFF.